These T cell receptor beta chains were read from a single sample in a study of shared clonotypes between healthy human individuals. The assay was immunoSEQ multiplex PCR, and TCRdb's table has in-frame clones only and misses some. The sample lists 450,000 to 550,000 clones; around 74% were seen once. The specimen was PBMCs. These receptors came from a woman aged 40 to 55 in good health. Some clones in this sample may be carry-over from other donors' samples. Each CDR3 is given with its conserved first and last residue. A D gene is named only where the DNA matches it firmly. Some rows have no size entry. The others give once, few or many, or a class for an expanded clone.

-	TRBV6-6	TRBJ2-7	once	TGTGCCAGCAGTTACGGCGGGGCAAGCTCCTACGAGCAGTACTTC	CASSYGGASSYEQYF
-	TRBV18	TRBJ2-5	-	TGTGCCAGCTCAACCGGGCTACAAGAGACCCAGTACTTC	CASSTGLQETQYF
-	TRBV2	TRBJ2-5	-	TGTGCCAGTGGGGCAGGGGTGGGGACCCAGTACTTC	CASGAGVGTQYF
TRBD2	TRBV5-4	TRBJ2-1	-	TGTGCCAGCAGCCGCGGACTAGCGGGAGGGCCCCATGAGCAGTTCTTC	CASSRGLAGGPHEQFF
-	TRBV25-1	TRBJ1-5	-	TGTGCCAGCAGTGAATACGGGAATCAGCCCCAGCATTTT	CASSEYGNQPQHF
-	TRBV4-3	TRBJ2-2	once	TGCGCCAGCAGCCAAGGATTGTTAGGGGAGCTGTTTTTT	CASSQGLLGELFF
TRBD2	TRBV19	TRBJ2-7	few	TGTGCCAGTAGGATTACTAGCGGGAGGGTCCACGAGCAGTACTTC	CASRITSGRVHEQYF
-	TRBV6-6	TRBJ1-1	-	TGTGCCAGCAGCGTACAGGGCCGGATGAACACTGAAGCTTTCTTT	CASSVQGRMNTEAFF
-	TRBV19	TRBJ2-3	-	TGTGCCAGTAGTATTTGGGGGGACACAGATACGCAGTATTTT	CASSIWGDTDTQYF
TRBD1	TRBV18	TRBJ1-2	-	TGTGCCAGCTCGCCCCCAGGGGGCGGGAGTTATGGCTACACCTTC	CASSPPGGGSYGYTF
-	TRBV11-2	TRBJ1-1	-	TGTGCCAGCAGCTCTTACGGCCGGACAGTGTTTGAGGCTTTCTTT	CASSSYGRTVFEAFF
TRBD1	TRBV5-4	TRBJ1-4	-	TGTGCCAGCAGCCCAAGACCGGGACAGTCCAATGAAAAACTGTTTTTT	CASSPRPGQSNEKLFF
-	TRBV11-2	TRBJ1-2	-	TGTGCCAGCAGCACCCCCCTTCAGGGCCTCTATGGCTACACCTTC	CASSTPLQGLYGYTF
-	TRBV9	TRBJ1-4	few	TGTGCCAGCAGCGTAGGCCCCAGTGAAAAACTGTTTTTT	CASSVGPSEKLFF
-	TRBV28	TRBJ1-5	-	TGTGCCAGCAGTTCCACCCAGCCCCAGCATTTT	CASSSTQPQHF
TRBD2	TRBV5-4	TRBJ2-3	-	TGTGCCAGCAGCTTAGACGGGACTATCCCCACAGATACGCAGTATTTT	CASSLDGTIPTDTQYF
-	TRBV28	TRBJ1-2	-	TGTGCCGCGAAGGACAACTCCCTCTATGGCTACACCTTC	CAAKDNSLYGYTF
-	TRBV6-1	TRBJ1-1	-	TGTGCCAGCAGCCCAACAGGGGAAGCTTTCTTT	CASSPTGEAFF
-	TRBV4-3	TRBJ1-2	-	TGCGCCAGCAGCCCCCATCTCGGGACGCATTATGGCTACACCTTC	CASSPHLGTHYGYTF
TRBD1	TRBV12-5	TRBJ2-3	-	TGTGCTAGTGGTCCCGGGACAGCATCAGATACGCAGTATTTT	CASGPGTASDTQYF
-	TRBV28	TRBJ2-1	-	TGTGCCAGCAGTGGACGGATCAATGAGCAGTTCTTC	CASSGRINEQFF
TRBD1	TRBV6-6	TRBJ2-1	-	TGTGCCAGCAGTCCCGGGACAGGTCCGGCAGAGCAGTTCTTC	CASSPGTGPAEQFF